Listed below are T cell receptor beta chains from one sample, sequenced in a study of regulatory T cells in long-lasting Graves disease. TCRdb ran MiXCR on the multiplex PCR reads and lists one entry per CDR3 protein. Seen here are 350,000 to 550,000 distinct CDR3 sequences, approximately 14% observed once, and the top ten hold about 15%. This sample also belongs to another study, concerning T cells in Graves' hyperthyroidism and ophthalmopathy.

The specimen was peripheral blood mononuclear cells (PBMCs), collected at new diagnosis, from a patient treated with antithyroid drugs. The receptors stem from a woman in her 50s with Graves disease. Both conserved end residues are part of each CDR3. A D gene is named only where the DNA matches it firmly. Size values are once, few and many counts, or a class for expanded clones, and some rows have none.

clone size: many
V gene: TRBV20-1
J gene: TRBJ1-5
D gene: .
CDR3 protein: CSARTGVEQPQHF
CDR3 DNA: TGCAGTGCTAGGACAGGAGTTGAACAGCCCCAGCATTTT

clone size: .
V gene: TRBV7-9
J gene: TRBJ2-7
D gene: .
CDR3 protein: CASSFRSFNEQYF
CDR3 DNA: TGTGCCAGCAGCTTTAGGTCCTTCAACGAGCAGTACTTC

clone size: many
V gene: TRBV11-2
J gene: TRBJ2-5
D gene: .
CDR3 protein: CASSFLSRPETQYF
CDR3 DNA: TGTGCCAGCAGCTTCTTGTCGCGGCCGGAGACCCAGTACTTC

clone size: many
V gene: TRBV20-1
J gene: TRBJ2-1
D gene: TRBD2
CDR3 protein: CSAWSGRAHNEQFF
CDR3 DNA: TGCAGTGCATGGAGCGGGAGGGCCCACAATGAGCAGTTCTTC

clone size: few
V gene: TRBV7-9
J gene: TRBJ2-1
D gene: TRBD2
CDR3 protein: CASSKGGGGLADSYNEQFF
CDR3 DNA: TGTGCCAGCAGCAAAGGGGGTGGCGGACTAGCGGATTCCTACAATGAGCAGTTCTTC

clone size: .
V gene: TRBV5-1
J gene: TRBJ2-5
D gene: .
CDR3 protein: CASSLDGTAKETQYF
CDR3 DNA: TGCGCCAGCAGCTTGGACGGGACGGCTAAAGAGACCCAGTACTTC

clone size: once
V gene: TRBV5-1
J gene: TRBJ2-5
D gene: .
CDR3 protein: CASSSSPQETQYF
CDR3 DNA: TGCGCCAGCAGCTCCAGCCCCCAAGAGACCCAGTACTTC

clone size: few
V gene: TRBV28
J gene: TRBJ2-4
D gene: .
CDR3 protein: CASSLGSLAKNIQCF
CDR3 DNA: TGTGCCAGCAGTTTAGGGTCCCTAGCCAAAAACATTCAGTGCTTC

clone size: many
V gene: TRBV29-1
J gene: TRBJ1-1
D gene: TRBD1
CDR3 protein: CSVRTGRDTEAFF
CDR3 DNA: TGCAGCGTTCGGACAGGGCGAGACACTGAAGCTTTCTTT

clone size: many
V gene: TRBV24-1
J gene: TRBJ2-1
D gene: .
CDR3 protein: CATSDFYEQFF
CDR3 DNA: TGTGCCACCAGTGATTTCTATGAGCAGTTCTTC

clone size: many
V gene: TRBV7-2
J gene: TRBJ2-5
D gene: .
CDR3 protein: CASSFGQNRQETQYF
CDR3 DNA: TGTGCCAGCAGCTTTGGGCAGAACCGTCAAGAGACCCAGTACTTC

clone size: few
V gene: TRBV10-3
J gene: TRBJ2-1
D gene: TRBD2
CDR3 protein: CATSGLAGQGGYNEQFF
CDR3 DNA: TGTGCCACCAGTGGACTAGCGGGACAAGGGGGCTACAATGAGCAGTTCTTC

clone size: many
V gene: TRBV27
J gene: TRBJ2-3
D gene: .
CDR3 protein: CASSSIRTDTQYF
CDR3 DNA: TGTGCCAGCAGTTCAATACGCACAGATACGCAGTATTTT

clone size: .
V gene: TRBV20-1
J gene: TRBJ2-7
D gene: TRBD1
CDR3 protein: CSARGDRGHEQYF
CDR3 DNA: TGCAGTGCTAGGGGCGACAGGGGGCACGAGCAGTACTTC

clone size: many
V gene: TRBV12-3/TRBV12-4
J gene: TRBJ2-3
D gene: .
CDR3 protein: CASSLEGTTDTQYF
CDR3 DNA: TGTGCCAGCAGTTTGGAGGGAACCACAGATACGCAGTATTTT

clone size: many
V gene: TRBV28
J gene: TRBJ1-5
D gene: .
CDR3 protein: CASSLGPGRNQPQHF
CDR3 DNA: TGTGCCAGCAGTTTAGGGCCAGGGCGAAATCAGCCCCAGCATTTT

clone size: .
V gene: TRBV5-1
J gene: TRBJ1-4
D gene: .
CDR3 protein: CASSLGAATSEKLFF
CDR3 DNA: TGCGCCAGCAGCTTGGGGGCAGCAACTAGTGAAAAACTGTTTTTT

clone size: .
V gene: TRBV4-1
J gene: TRBJ1-3
D gene: .
CDR3 protein: CASSQVHSEIDTIYF
CDR3 DNA: TGCGCCAGCAGCCAAGTGCACAGTGAAATCGACACCATATATTTT

clone size: .
V gene: TRBV3-1
J gene: TRBJ2-5
D gene: TRBD1
CDR3 protein: CASSQLGTGGETQYF
CDR3 DNA: TGTGCCAGCAGCCAACTCGGGACAGGGGGAGAGACCCAGTACTTC

clone size: many
V gene: TRBV9
J gene: TRBJ2-7
D gene: .
CDR3 protein: CASSVAGNPYEQYF
CDR3 DNA: TGTGCCAGCAGCGTAGCCGGGAACCCCTACGAGCAGTACTTC

clone size: .
V gene: TRBV29-1
J gene: TRBJ1-2
D gene: .
CDR3 protein: CSVDKSRVGYTF
CDR3 DNA: TGCAGCGTTGACAAATCGCGGGTTGGCTACACCTTC

clone size: .
V gene: TRBV9
J gene: TRBJ2-7
D gene: .
CDR3 protein: CASSPHADGSYEQYF
CDR3 DNA: TGTGCCAGCAGCCCCCACGCGGACGGAAGCTACGAGCAGTACTTC

clone size: many
V gene: TRBV13
J gene: TRBJ2-1
D gene: .
CDR3 protein: CASSLTRNEQFF
CDR3 DNA: TGTGCCAGCAGCTTAACCCGGAATGAGCAGTTCTTC

clone size: many
V gene: TRBV29-1
J gene: TRBJ2-5
D gene: TRBD1
CDR3 protein: CSVGTGPETQYF
CDR3 DNA: TGCAGCGTTGGGACAGGGCCAGAGACCCAGTACTTC

clone size: few
V gene: TRBV24-1
J gene: TRBJ2-7
D gene: .
CDR3 protein: CATSEGAGESYEQYF
CDR3 DNA: TGTGCCACCAGTGAGGGGGCGGGAGAATCCTACGAGCAGTACTTC

clone size: many
V gene: TRBV28
J gene: TRBJ2-7
D gene: TRBD2
CDR3 protein: CASRTLADSYEQYF
CDR3 DNA: TGTGCCAGCAGGACCCTAGCGGACTCCTACGAGCAGTACTTC

clone size: .
V gene: TRBV9
J gene: TRBJ2-7
D gene: .
CDR3 protein: CASSPAGRSTYEQYF
CDR3 DNA: TGTGCCAGCTCACCCGCGGGGCGGTCCACCTACGAGCAGTACTTC

clone size: .
V gene: TRBV19
J gene: TRBJ2-6
D gene: TRBD1
CDR3 protein: CASSATGASPPGANVLTF
CDR3 DNA: TGTGCCAGTAGTGCGACAGGGGCCTCTCCCCCTGGGGCCAACGTCCTGACTTTC

clone size: many
V gene: TRBV11-2
J gene: TRBJ2-4
D gene: .
CDR3 protein: CASSLGRNIQYF
CDR3 DNA: TGTGCCAGCAGCCTAGGGCGGAACATTCAGTACTTC

clone size: many
V gene: TRBV28
J gene: TRBJ2-1
D gene: .
CDR3 protein: CASSLVGRANEQFF
CDR3 DNA: TGTGCCAGCAGTTTAGTGGGCAGGGCGAATGAGCAGTTCTTC

clone size: many
V gene: TRBV28
J gene: TRBJ2-7
D gene: TRBD2
CDR3 protein: CASSWTSDLYEQYF
CDR3 DNA: TGTGCCAGCAGTTGGACTAGCGATCTATACGAGCAGTACTTC

clone size: few
V gene: TRBV2
J gene: TRBJ2-1
D gene: TRBD2
CDR3 protein: CASSAMTSGRKFF
CDR3 DNA: TGTGCCAGCAGCGCCATGACTAGCGGGAGAAAGTTCTTC

clone size: .
V gene: TRBV20-1
J gene: TRBJ1-2
D gene: TRBD1
CDR3 protein: CSAPTGGYGYTF
CDR3 DNA: TGCAGTGCTCCGACAGGGGGCTATGGCTACACCTTC

clone size: many
V gene: TRBV5-1
J gene: TRBJ2-1
D gene: .
CDR3 protein: CASSLGGGSSYNEQFF
CDR3 DNA: TGCGCCAGCAGCTTGGGTGGGGGAAGCTCCTACAATGAGCAGTTCTTC

clone size: many
V gene: TRBV9
J gene: TRBJ2-7
D gene: .
CDR3 protein: CASSVGVASSSYEQYF
CDR3 DNA: TGTGCCAGCAGCGTAGGGGTAGCGTCGAGCTCCTACGAGCAGTACTTC

clone size: .
V gene: TRBV5-5
J gene: TRBJ2-3
D gene: .
CDR3 protein: CASSLDTGVGNTQYF
CDR3 DNA: TGTGCCAGCAGCTTAGACACAGGCGTCGGGAATACGCAGTATTTT

clone size: .
V gene: TRBV5-1
J gene: TRBJ2-5
D gene: .
CDR3 protein: CASSLEGAGREAQYF
CDR3 DNA: TGCGCCAGCAGCTTGGAAGGTGCGGGGAGAGAGGCCCAGTACTTC

clone size: many
V gene: TRBV12-3/TRBV12-4
J gene: TRBJ2-1
D gene: TRBD2
CDR3 protein: CASSLDYSGRAWDEQFF
CDR3 DNA: TGTGCCAGCAGTTTAGACTATAGCGGGAGGGCTTGGGATGAGCAGTTCTTC

clone size: few
V gene: TRBV20-1
J gene: TRBJ2-3
D gene: TRBD2
CDR3 protein: CSVGGSGSDTQYF
CDR3 DNA: TGCAGTGTTGGCGGGAGTGGGTCAGATACGCAGTATTTT

clone size: many
V gene: TRBV2
J gene: TRBJ1-2
D gene: TRBD1
CDR3 protein: CASSGDSSGYGYTF
CDR3 DNA: TGTGCCAGCAGTGGGGACAGTTCTGGCTATGGCTACACCTTC

clone size: many
V gene: TRBV30
J gene: TRBJ1-1
D gene: .
CDR3 protein: CAWSLRAMNTEAFF
CDR3 DNA: TGTGCCTGGAGTTTGAGGGCCATGAACACTGAAGCTTTCTTT

clone size: .
V gene: TRBV27
J gene: TRBJ1-2
D gene: .
CDR3 protein: CASRRAGRANYGCTF
CDR3 DNA: TGTGCCAGCAGGCGGGCAGGGCGAGCTAACTATGGCTGCACCTTC

clone size: .
V gene: TRBV5-1
J gene: TRBJ2-1
D gene: .
CDR3 protein: CASSPGPGYNEQFF
CDR3 DNA: TGCGCCAGCAGCCCAGGGCCGGGGTACAATGAGCAGTTCTTC

clone size: many
V gene: TRBV28
J gene: TRBJ2-7
D gene: .
CDR3 protein: CASSLGTPATGEQYF
CDR3 DNA: TGTGCCAGCAGTCTCGGGACCCCAGCCACGGGAGAGCAGTACTTC

clone size: many
V gene: TRBV5-1
J gene: TRBJ2-3
D gene: .
CDR3 protein: CASSTSTDTQYF
CDR3 DNA: TGTGCCAGCAGCACCTCCACAGATACGCAGTATTTT

clone size: few
V gene: TRBV7-9
J gene: TRBJ2-5
D gene: TRBD2
CDR3 protein: CASQEGLAGVETQYF
CDR3 DNA: TGTGCCAGCCAGGAGGGACTAGCGGGAGTAGAGACCCAGTACTTC

clone size: .
V gene: TRBV6-9
J gene: TRBJ2-7
D gene: .
CDR3 protein: CASSYETGRREQYF
CDR3 DNA: TGTGCCAGCAGTTACGAGACAGGCCGTCGGGAGCAGTACTTC

clone size: few
V gene: TRBV2
J gene: TRBJ2-7
D gene: TRBD2
CDR3 protein: CASSSRPGLGSRDEQYF
CDR3 DNA: TGTGCCAGCAGTTCGAGACCCGGACTAGGCTCGCGCGACGAGCAGTACTTC

clone size: few
V gene: TRBV5-1
J gene: TRBJ2-5
D gene: TRBD2
CDR3 protein: CASSLVLAGGEETQYF
CDR3 DNA: TGCGCCAGCAGCTTGGTCCTAGCGGGAGGGGAAGAGACCCAGTACTTC

clone size: many
V gene: TRBV6-2/TRBV6-3
J gene: TRBJ1-5
D gene: .
CDR3 protein: CASSYRDPSNQPQHF
CDR3 DNA: TGTGCCAGCAGTTACAGGGACCCTAGCAATCAGCCCCAGCATTTT

clone size: few
V gene: TRBV27
J gene: TRBJ2-3
D gene: .
CDR3 protein: CASNPEGATDTQYF
CDR3 DNA: TGTGCCAGCAATCCGGAGGGGGCCACAGATACGCAGTATTTT

clone size: .
V gene: TRBV9
J gene: TRBJ2-2
D gene: .
CDR3 protein: CASSVPGTGELFF
CDR3 DNA: TGTGCCAGCAGCGTACCCGGCACCGGGGAGCTGTTTTTT

clone size: many
V gene: TRBV3-1
J gene: TRBJ2-7
D gene: TRBD2
CDR3 protein: CASSQDGRVGEQYF
CDR3 DNA: TGTGCCAGCAGCCAAGATGGGAGGGTGGGGGAGCAGTACTTC